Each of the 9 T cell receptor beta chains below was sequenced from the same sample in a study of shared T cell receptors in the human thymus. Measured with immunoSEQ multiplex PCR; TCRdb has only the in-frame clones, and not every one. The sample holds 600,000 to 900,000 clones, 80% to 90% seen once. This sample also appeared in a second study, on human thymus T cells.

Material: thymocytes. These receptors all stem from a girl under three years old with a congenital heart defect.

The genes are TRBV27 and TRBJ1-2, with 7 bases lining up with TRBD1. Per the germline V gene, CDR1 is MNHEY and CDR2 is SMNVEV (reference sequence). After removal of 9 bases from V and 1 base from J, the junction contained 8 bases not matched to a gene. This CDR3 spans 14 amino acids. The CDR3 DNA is TGTGCCAGTAGCTTGGGGACAGTTAACTATGGCTACACCTTC. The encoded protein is CASSLGTVNYGYTF.

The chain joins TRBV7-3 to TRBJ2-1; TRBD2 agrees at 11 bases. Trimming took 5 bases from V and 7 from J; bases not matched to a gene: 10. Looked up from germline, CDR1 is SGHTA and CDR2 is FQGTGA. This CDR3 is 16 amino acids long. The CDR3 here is CASSKKLAGGLNEQFF. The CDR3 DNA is TGTGCCAGCAGCAAAAAGCTAGCGGGGGGATTAAATGAGCAGTTCTTC.

The CDR3 loop reads CASSLGQDNEKLFF. In nucleotides, the CDR3 is TGTGCCAGCAGCTTGGGACAGGACAATGAAAAACTGTTTTTT. V and J are TRBV7-9 and TRBJ1-4; 8 bases are a match to TRBD1. Germline CDR1 SEHNR, CDR2 FQNEAQ (reference sequence). V lost 3 bases to trimming and J lost 5 bases; unmatched junction nucleotides: 2. The CDR3 sequence is 14 residues long.

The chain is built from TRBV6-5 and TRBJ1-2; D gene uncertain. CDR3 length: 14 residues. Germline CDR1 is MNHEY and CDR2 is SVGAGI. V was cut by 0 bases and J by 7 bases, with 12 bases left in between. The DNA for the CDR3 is TGTGCCAGCAGTTACTCGATAGCAGCTGGTGGCTACACCTTC. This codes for CASSYSIAAGGYTF.

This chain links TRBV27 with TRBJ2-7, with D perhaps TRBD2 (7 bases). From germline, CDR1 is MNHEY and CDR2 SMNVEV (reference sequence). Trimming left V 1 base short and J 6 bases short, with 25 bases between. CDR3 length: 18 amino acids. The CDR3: CASSLYGGGGKVVGEQYF. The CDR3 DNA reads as TGTGCCAGCAGTTTATATGGGGGCGGGGGTAAAGTTGTGGGCGAGCAGTACTTC.

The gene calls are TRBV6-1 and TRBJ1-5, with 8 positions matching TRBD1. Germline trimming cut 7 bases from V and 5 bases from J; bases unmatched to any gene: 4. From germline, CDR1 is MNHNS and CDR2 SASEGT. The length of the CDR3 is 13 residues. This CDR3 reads CASNLRGHQPQHF. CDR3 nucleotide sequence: TGTGCCAGCAACCTCAGGGGGCATCAGCCCCAGCATTTT.

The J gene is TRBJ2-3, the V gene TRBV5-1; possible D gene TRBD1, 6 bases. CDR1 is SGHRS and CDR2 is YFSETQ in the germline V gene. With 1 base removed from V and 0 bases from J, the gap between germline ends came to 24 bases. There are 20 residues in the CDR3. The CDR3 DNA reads TGCGCCAGCAGCTTGCAAAAATTTCTTCGTACAGGGTCTAGCACAGATACGCAGTATTTT. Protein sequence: CASSLQKFLRTGSSTDTQYF.

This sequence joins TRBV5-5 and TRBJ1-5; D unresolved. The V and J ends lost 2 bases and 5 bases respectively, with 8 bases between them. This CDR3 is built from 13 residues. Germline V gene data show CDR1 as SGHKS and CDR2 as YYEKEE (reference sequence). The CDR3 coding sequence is TGTGCCAGCAGCTTATCAGTCCATCAGCCCCAGCATTTT. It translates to CASSLSVHQPQHF. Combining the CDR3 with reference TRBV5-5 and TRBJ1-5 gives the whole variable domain DAGVTQSPTHLIKTRGQQVTLRCSPISGHKSVSWYQQVLGQGPQFIFQYYEKEERGRGNFPDRFSARQFPNYSSELNVNALLLGDSALYLCASSLSVHQPQHFGDGTRLSIL.

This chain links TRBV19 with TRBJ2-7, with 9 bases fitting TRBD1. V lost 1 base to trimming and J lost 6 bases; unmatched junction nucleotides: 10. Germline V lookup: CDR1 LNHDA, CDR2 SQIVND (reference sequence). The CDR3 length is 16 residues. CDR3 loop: CASSIGDRVKFREQYF. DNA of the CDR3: TGTGCCAGTAGTATAGGGGACAGGGTCAAATTCCGCGAGCAGTACTTC.